The 15 T cell receptor beta chains below were found in one sample sequenced in a study of OX40 agonist ivuxolimab in advanced cancers. Clones were sequenced by immunoSEQ multiplex PCR, and TCRdb holds only the in-frame ones, with some missing. The table includes under 100,000 clones, 92% detected once. The sample consisted of CD4+ or CD8+ T cells sorted from blood, taken in a trial of the OX40 agonist ivuxolimab. The receptors derive from an adult with an advanced solid tumor such as melanoma, head and neck, liver or kidney cancer.

The chain recombines TRBV2 with TRBJ2-7; D uncertain. This CDR3 has 14 residues. Germline V gene sequence: CDR1 SNHLY, CDR2 FYNNEI. V lost 2 bases and J lost 3, with 11 bases in between. The CDR3 DNA is TGTGCCAGCAGTGAATTAGGCCCCAACTACGAGCAGTACTTC. The encoded protein is CASSELGPNYEQYF.

The genes are TRBV25-1 and TRBJ2-7, with D tentatively TRBD1 (5 bases). This CDR3 is built from 14 residues. Trimming took off 3 bases at V and 1 base at J, with 10 bases between the two ends. From germline, CDR1 is MGHDK and CDR2 SYGVNS. The CDR3 DNA is TGTGCCAGCAGTGACAGGGAAGGGTCCTACGAGCAGTACTTC. Translation gives CASSDREGSYEQYF.

V usage is TRBV28 and J usage is TRBJ1-3; TRBD1 is a possible D gene (5 bases). This CDR3 spans 20 amino acids. Germline lookup yields CDR1 MDHEN and CDR2 SYDVKM. Trimming took 6 bases from V and 0 from J, leaving 27 bases between them. CDR3 in DNA: TGTGCCAGCAGCATTGTTCGGGTTTTGGGAAACAGGCCCTCTGGAAACACCATATATTTT. Translated: CASSIVRVLGNRPSGNTIYF.

This clone was recorded a few times. V and J are TRBV7-2 and TRBJ1-5; D ambiguous. The length of the CDR3 is 13 residues. Germline V CDR1 and CDR2: SGHTA, FQGNSA. Trimming took off 5 bases at V and 5 bases at J, with 10 bases between the two ends. In DNA form, the CDR3 reads TGTGCCAGCAGCCTACAGAGAGATCAGCCCCAGCATTTT. This translates into CASSLQRDQPQHF.

The rearrangement links TRBV28 to TRBJ2-5; D call uncertain. Trimming pared 2 bases from V and 4 bases from J, leaving 17 bases between. CDR1 and CDR2 from the germline V gene are MDHEN and SYDVKM. This CDR3 is built from 16 residues. CDR3 protein: CASSLRSSPTGETQYF. DNA for the CDR3: TGTGCCAGCAGTTTAAGGAGTTCACCGACGGGAGAGACCCAGTACTTC. The full variable domain, rest sourced from reference TRBV28 and TRBJ2-5, is DVKVTQSSRYLVKRTGEKVFLECVQDMDHENMFWYRQDPGLGLRLIYFSYDVKMKEKGDIPEGYSVSREKKERFSLILESASTNQTSMYLCASSLRSSPTGETQYFGPGTRLLVL.

The J gene is TRBJ2-5, the V gene TRBV7-9, with TRBD2 matching over 8 bases. The better agreement between TRBJ2-7 and the DNA end casts doubt on the J call. This CDR3 is built from 14 residues. The V gene's germline CDR1 is SEHNR and CDR2 FQNEAQ (reference sequence). CDR3 coding DNA: TGTGCCAGCACTTTAGCGGGGTTCAGGGACGAGCAGTACTTC. Protein product: CASTLAGFRDEQYF.

The chain carries TRBV5-1 and TRBJ2-1, with a weak D call TRBD2 (5 bases). The CDR3 runs to 13 residues. With 4 bases removed from V and 2 bases from J, the gap between germline ends came to 7 bases. Germline V gene sequence: CDR1 SGHRS, CDR2 YFSETQ. For the CDR3, the DNA is TGCGCCAGCAGCGGGAGTGCCTACAATGAGCAGTTCTTC. This sequence encodes CASSGSAYNEQFF.

The chain recombines TRBV30 with TRBJ2-4; 16 bases match TRBD2. Trimming cost V 1 base and J 6 bases; bases outside gene matches: 6. CDR1 is GTSNPN, CDR2 SVGIG, per germline (reference sequence). The CDR3 length is 17 residues. CDR3: CAWSGGLAGGSGNIQYF. DNA for the CDR3: TGTGCCTGGAGTGGGGGACTAGCGGGAGGGTCGGGAAACATTCAGTACTTC.

In the case of this clone: A junction boundary mismatches the germline segment, possibly from a read error. This chain uses TRBV7-7 with TRBJ1-2; D unclear. The CDR3 runs 11 residues. The V gene's germline CDR1 is SSHAT and CDR2 FNYEAQ (reference sequence). The CDR3, as DNA: TGTGCTAGCAGCTTGCGGGGAGTAGTCACCTTC. This encodes CASSLRGVVTF.

This clone has a single count. The V and J genes are TRBV5-4 and TRBJ2-2; the match to TRBD2 covers 15 bases. The CDR3 covers 16 residues. The junction had 6 bases not matched to a gene; V was cut back by 8 bases and J by 4 bases. Germline CDR1 SGHNT, CDR2 YYREEE (reference sequence). The DNA for the CDR3 is TGTGCCAGTGGACTAGCGGGAGGGCCCGGCACCGGGGAGCTGTTTTTT. This translates into CASGLAGGPGTGELFF.

The rearrangement links TRBV18 to TRBJ2-1; possible D gene TRBD2, 6 bases. Trimming took off 3 bases at V and 5 bases at J, with 8 bases between the two ends. The germline V gene has CDR1 KGHSH and CDR2 LQKENI. The CDR3 is made up of 13 amino acids. The CDR3 spells CASSPGLNNEQFF. DNA for the CDR3: TGTGCCAGCTCACCGGGACTTAACAATGAGCAGTTCTTC.

The chain carries TRBV4-1 and TRBJ2-7; possible D gene TRBD2, 6 bases. V gave up 4 bases and J gave up 1 base, with 20 bases separating them. CDR1 is MGHRA and CDR2 is YSYEKL in the germline V gene. The CDR3 totals 17 residues. The CDR3 here is CASSPARRDWGSYEQYF. The CDR3 nucleotides read TGCGCCAGCAGCCCCGCCCGTAGGGACTGGGGTTCCTACGAGCAGTACTTC.

The V gene is TRBV6-4, the J gene TRBJ2-7; D gene uncertain. Germline V gives CDR1 MRHNA, CDR2 SNTAGT. CDR3 size: 13 residues. V shed 8 bases and J shed 7 bases, with 18 bases lying between them. In DNA form, the CDR3 reads TGTGCCAGCGCCATTGAGGACGGTGGGGAGCAGTACTTC. Translated, it gives CASAIEDGGEQYF.

This clone appeared once. The rearrangement links TRBV27 to TRBJ2-1; D is undetermined. Per the germline V gene, CDR1 is MNHEY and CDR2 is SMNVEV (reference sequence). Trimming stripped 6 bases from V and 6 bases from J, with 21 bases between. This CDR3 comprises 16 residues. The chain's CDR3 is CASRPVVGYSGNEQFF. The DNA for the CDR3 is TGTGCCAGCAGACCGGTCGTAGGGTATTCCGGCAATGAGCAGTTCTTC.

The rearrangement links TRBV5-4 to TRBJ1-6; 10 bases line up with TRBD1. The CDR3 sequence is 16 residues long. Losses at the gene ends were 3 bases for V and 6 bases for J; bases not matched to a gene: 6. The germline CDR1 and CDR2 sequences are SGHNT and YYREEE (reference sequence). The CDR3 DNA follows: TGTGCCAGCAGCTCTCGACAGGGGGCGGGTAATTCACCCCTCCACTTT. This encodes CASSSRQGAGNSPLHF. Using reference TRBV5-4 and TRBJ1-6 for the parts outside the CDR3, the full variable domain is ETGVTQSPTHLIKTRGQQVTLRCSSQSGHNTVSWYQQALGQGPQFIFQYYREEENGRGNFPPRFSGLQFPNYSSELNVNALELDDSALYLCASSSRQGAGNSPLHFGNGTRLTVT.